The 30 T cell receptor beta chains in this list originate from one sample, sequenced in a study of OX40 agonist ivuxolimab in advanced cancers. TCRdb's table, derived via immunoSEQ multiplex PCR, lists solely in-frame clones and lacks some. The top ten clones hold roughly 2% of a sample with approximately 51,000 clones, around 73% of them seen once. Sequencing was performed on CD4+ or CD8+ T cells sorted from blood, taken in a trial of the OX40 agonist ivuxolimab. All receptors derive from an adult with an advanced solid tumor such as melanoma, head and neck, liver or kidney cancer.

The chain couples TRBV2 to TRBJ1-1; no definite D call. The ends were cut back, 8 bases at V and 2 bases at J, with 9 bases in the middle. The CDR3 runs to 12 residues. Germline values: CDR1 SNHLY, CDR2 FYNNEI. CDR3 coding DNA: TGTGCCAGCGGACGACTAAACACTGAAGCTTTCTTT. Translating it yields CASGRLNTEAFF.

The chain is built from TRBV28 and TRBJ2-7; tentatively, D is TRBD2 (6 bases). Per the germline V gene, CDR1 is MDHEN and CDR2 is SYDVKM. The CDR3 has 17 residues. The V gene lost 6 bases and the J gene lost 0 bases, with 21 bases spanning the gap. As DNA, the CDR3 is TGTGCCAGCAGCACCGTGTGGGAGCGGAGGGGCTCCTACGAGCAGTACTTC. This sequence encodes CASSTVWERRGSYEQYF.

The chain employs TRBV27 and TRBJ2-5; a possible D gene is TRBD1 (6 bases). The CDR3 length is 19 residues. Germline V gives CDR1 MNHEY, CDR2 SMNVEV (reference sequence). The germline V and J ends were trimmed by 11 bases and 5 bases, with 36 bases remaining between them. CDR3 residues: CAGGPTLLKPGQLWETQYF. CDR3 nucleotides: TGTGCCGGGGGACCCACCCTCCTAAAACCGGGACAACTGTGGGAGACCCAGTACTTC.

This clone has a single count. The chain has TRBV5-1 and TRBJ2-3, with TRBD2 matching over 7 bases. Trimming took 4 bases from V and 2 from J; bases not matched to a gene: 7. The length of the CDR3 is 15 residues. Germline assignment: CDR1 SGHRS and CDR2 YFSETQ. The CDR3 loop is CASSISSGYTDTQYF. In DNA form, the CDR3 reads TGCGCCAGCAGCATATCTAGCGGATACACAGATACGCAGTATTTT.

A single count supports this clone. The rearrangement joins TRBV5-6 to TRBJ1-1; TRBD1 aligns across 12 bases. CDR3 length equals 13 residues. The germline V gene encodes CDR1 SGHDT and CDR2 YYEEEE. The trim removed 4 bases at V and 8 bases at J, leaving 3 bases unmatched. The CDR3 sequence: CASSQGTGGEAFF. CDR3 DNA: TGTGCCAGCAGCCAAGGGACAGGGGGCGAAGCTTTCTTT.

The chain links TRBV30 to TRBJ1-2, with D unresolved. The CDR3 has 12 residues. V was trimmed by 0 bases and J by 6 bases, leaving 8 bases between them. CDR1 is GTSNPN, CDR2 SVGIG, per germline (reference sequence). CDR3 protein: CAWSVREDGYTF. DNA for the CDR3: TGTGCCTGGAGTGTAAGGGAGGATGGCTACACCTTC.

The V gene is TRBV15, the J gene TRBJ2-5, with D perhaps TRBD1 (6 bases). CDR3 length equals 20 residues. Deletions cut 0 bases from V and 4 bases from J, with 27 bases between. Per the germline V gene, CDR1 is LNHNV and CDR2 is YYDKDF (reference sequence). This CDR3 is CATSRDLGGGRGGFPETQYF. CDR3 DNA sequence: TGTGCCACCAGCAGAGATCTGGGTGGGGGCAGGGGTGGTTTCCCAGAGACCCAGTACTTC.

The chain uses TRBV14 and TRBJ1-2; D is perhaps TRBD1 (5 bases). V shed 4 bases and J shed 8 bases, with 23 bases lying between them. Germline CDR1 reads SGHDN; CDR2 reads FVKESK. The CDR3 consists of 16 residues. The CDR3 loop is CASSPPAGTTVAGYTF. The CDR3 DNA reads as TGTGCCAGCAGCCCACCAGCTGGGACGACGGTAGCCGGCTACACCTTC.

The chain uses TRBV11-2 and TRBJ1-5, with unresolved D. The CDR3 length is 15 residues. Trimming shortened V by 0 bases and J by 0 bases, and 6 bases separated the two germline ends. The germline gives CDR1 SGHAT, CDR2 FQNNGV. Here the CDR3 DNA reads TGTGCCAGCAGCTTAGACACCTATAGCAATCAGCCCCAGCATTTT. Translating it yields CASSLDTYSNQPQHF.

V usage is TRBV5-1 and J usage is TRBJ1-1; 8 bases agree with TRBD1. The CDR3 spans 14 residues. The ends lost 4 bases at V and 4 bases at J; junction bases unmatched: 6. The germline gives CDR1 SGHRS, CDR2 YFSETQ. The chain's CDR3 is CASSLGQGGTEAFF. The CDR3 nucleotides are TGCGCCAGCAGCCTTGGACAGGGAGGCACTGAAGCTTTCTTT.

V is TRBV27 and J is TRBJ2-3; D unresolved. V was trimmed by 2 bases and J by 1 base, leaving 10 bases between them. Germline-derived CDR1 and CDR2 are MNHEY and SMNVEV (reference sequence). The CDR3 has 15 residues. The CDR3 reads CASSLRQWGTDTQYF. CDR3 DNA: TGTGCCAGCAGTTTACGGCAGTGGGGCACAGATACGCAGTATTTT.

This chain connects TRBV6-7 to TRBJ1-1; a possible D gene is TRBD1 (6 bases). TRBV6-7 is an ORF, and what it does is uncertain. This CDR3 contains 16 residues. The germline V and J ends were trimmed by 7 bases and 3 bases, with 21 bases remaining between them. CDR3 region: CASTDRQARWDTEAFF. For the CDR3, the DNA is TGTGCCAGCACCGACCGACAGGCGCGATGGGACACTGAAGCTTTCTTT.

The chain uses TRBV6-1 and TRBJ1-2; maybe TRBD1 (5 bases). Trimming shortened V by 7 bases and J by 0 bases, and 15 bases separated the two germline ends. Germline V CDR1 and CDR2: MNHNS, SASEGT. CDR3 length: 15 amino acids. CDR3 in amino acids: CASTEGSGANYGYTF. CDR3 DNA sequence: TGTGCCAGCACCGAGGGGTCCGGAGCTAACTATGGCTACACCTTC.

The rearrangement uses TRBV7-2 and TRBJ1-5, with D perhaps TRBD1 (6 bases). Germline assignment: CDR1 SGHTA and CDR2 FQGNSA. CDR3 length equals 14 residues. V was pared by 3 bases and J by 5 bases, with 11 bases between. As DNA, the CDR3 is TGTGCCAGCAGCTTTCTCCAGGGGTATCAGCCCCAGCATTTT. Amino acids: CASSFLQGYQPQHF.

This clone was seen just once. The chain recombines TRBV5-4 with TRBJ1-1, with a tentative D call TRBD1 (5 bases). From germline, CDR1 is SGHNT and CDR2 YYREEE (reference sequence). The CDR3 is made up of 14 amino acids. Between the trimmed V and J ends, which lost 5 bases and 0 bases, there was a span of 11 bases. CDR3 sequence (DNA): TGTGCCAGCAGTCCCGGGGCCGTGAACACTGAAGCTTTCTTT. It encodes CASSPGAVNTEAFF.

The genes are TRBV19 and TRBJ2-7, with a weak D call TRBD1 (5 bases). Trimming took off 4 bases at V and 3 bases at J, with 13 bases between the two ends. The CDR3 extends over 14 amino acids. Germline V gives CDR1 LNHDA, CDR2 SQIVND (reference sequence). The CDR3 region has the DNA TGTGCCAGTAGTACAGGGCTGGGCCTCTACGAGCAGTACTTC. It codes for CASSTGLGLYEQYF.

V and J are TRBV19 and TRBJ2-5; D might be TRBD2 (6 bases). V was clipped by 4 bases and J by 5 bases, with 17 bases between them. The V gene's germline CDR1 is LNHDA and CDR2 SQIVND (reference sequence). There are 15 residues in the CDR3. In nucleotides, the CDR3 is TGTGCCAGTAGTAAGGGTCGACTAGTTCTCGAGACCCAGTACTTC. Its protein product is CASSKGRLVLETQYF. The whole variable domain, remainder taken from reference TRBV19 and TRBJ2-5, is DGGITQSPKYLFRKEGQNVTLSCEQNLNHDAMYWYRQDPGQGLRLIYYSQIVNDFQKGDIAEGYSVSREKKESFPLTVTSAQKNPTAFYLCASSKGRLVLETQYFGPGTRLLVL.

J is TRBJ2-2 and V is TRBV5-5; D possibly corresponds to TRBD1 (6 bases). Looked up from germline, CDR1 is SGHKS and CDR2 is YYEKEE (reference sequence). The V gene lost 4 bases and the J gene lost 3 bases, with 13 bases spanning the gap. This CDR3 is built from 15 residues. DNA for the CDR3: TGTGCCAGCAGCCCAAGGACAGCCGACACCGGGGAGCTGTTTTTT. It translates to CASSPRTADTGELFF.

This chain links TRBV28 with TRBJ1-3; D is uncertain. Germline lookup yields CDR1 MDHEN and CDR2 SYDVKM. The CDR3 contains 17 residues. V shed 5 bases and J shed 4 bases, with 21 bases lying between them. CDR3 residues: CASSSTFPRTLGNTIYF. CDR3 DNA: TGTGCCAGCAGTAGCACATTTCCCCGGACCCTCGGAAACACCATATATTTT.

The chain couples TRBV6-1 to TRBJ2-7, with TRBD2 matching over 9 bases. The CDR3 runs 15 residues. Trimming cost V 3 bases and J 2 bases; bases outside gene matches: 5. Per the germline V gene, CDR1 is MNHNS and CDR2 is SASEGT. The CDR3 reads CASSELAGFAYEQYF. The CDR3 nucleotides are TGTGCCAGCAGTGAGCTAGCGGGATTTGCCTACGAGCAGTACTTC.

As concerns this clone: Other DNA sequences in the sample encode the same CDR3. The J gene is TRBJ2-3, the V gene TRBV5-1; 8 bases agree with TRBD2. From germline, CDR1 is SGHRS and CDR2 YFSETQ. Trimming took 4 bases from V and 0 from J; bases not matched to a gene: 7. The CDR3 sequence is 16 residues long. The CDR3 DNA is TGCGCCAGCAGCACGGGGGCTAGCGGGAGCACAGATACGCAGTATTTT. Protein product: CASSTGASGSTDTQYF.

This clone was seen a handful of times. The chain carries TRBV7-9 and TRBJ2-1; no reliable D call. In germline, CDR1 is SEHNR, CDR2 FQNEAQ (reference sequence). V gave up 5 bases and J gave up 0 bases, with 11 bases separating them. CDR3 length equals 15 residues. In DNA, the CDR3 is TGTGCCAGCAGCCCGGGCCGGAGCTCCTACAATGAGCAGTTCTTC. It codes for CASSPGRSSYNEQFF. Full variable domain (missing parts from reference TRBV7-9 and TRBJ2-1): DTGVSQNPRHKITKRGQNVTFRCDPISEHNRLYWYRQTLGQGPEFLTYFQNEAQLEKSRLLSDRFSAERPKGSFSTLEIQRTEQGDSAMYLCASSPGRSSYNEQFFGPGTRLTVL.

This clone occurred a few times. The V gene is TRBV7-9, the J gene TRBJ1-5, with 8 positions matching TRBD1. CDR3 length equals 19 residues. J lost 3 bases, V lost 6 bases, and 19 bases had no gene match. Germline assignment: CDR1 SEHNR and CDR2 FQNEAQ (reference sequence). In DNA, the CDR3 is TGTGCCAGCAGGTCCCAGGTAAATGGGACAGGACATTACAATCAGCCCCAGCATTTT. Translating it yields CASRSQVNGTGHYNQPQHF.

CDR3 region: CAPPDGSSGNTIYF. Written as DNA, the CDR3 is TGTGCCCCCCCGGACGGCTCCTCTGGAAACACCATATATTTT. The chain recombines TRBV21-1 with TRBJ1-3. TRBV21-1 is a listed pseudogene. CDR3 size: 14 residues.

V is TRBV4-1 and J is TRBJ2-2; D unclear. Looked up from germline, CDR1 is MGHRA and CDR2 is YSYEKL. V lost 0 bases to trimming and J lost 0 bases, with 5 bases between them. This CDR3 has 15 residues. The CDR3 loop reads CASSQDQPNTGELFF. The DNA for the CDR3 is TGCGCCAGCAGCCAAGATCAGCCGAACACCGGGGAGCTGTTTTTT.

This clone came up a few times. The chain joins TRBV11-3 to TRBJ2-1; D remains ambiguous. CDR3 length equals 16 residues. V lost 1 base to trimming and J lost 4 bases, with 14 bases between them. Germline CDR1 reads SGHNT; CDR2 reads YENEEA. The CDR3 is CASSLGIHAQYNEQFF. In nucleotides, the CDR3 is TGTGCCAGCAGCTTAGGTATCCACGCCCAATACAATGAGCAGTTCTTC.

This clone turned up a few times. The chain combines TRBV5-6 with TRBJ2-7; D is ambiguous. This CDR3 has 12 residues. Germline lookup yields CDR1 SGHDT and CDR2 YYEEEE. Deletions cut 0 bases from V and 4 bases from J, with 5 bases between. The CDR3 coding sequence is TGTGCCAGCAGCTTGGCACGGTACGAGCAGTACTTC. Its protein is CASSLARYEQYF.

The chain carries TRBV5-1 and TRBJ2-5; 9 bases fit TRBD1. This CDR3 comprises 14 residues. Per the germline V gene, CDR1 is SGHRS and CDR2 is YFSETQ. V was pared by 5 bases and J by 2 bases, with 4 bases of the junction left unmatched. This CDR3 reads CASSEQGAQETQYF. The CDR3 DNA follows: TGCGCCAGCAGTGAACAGGGGGCTCAAGAGACCCAGTACTTC.

This clone was seen only a few times. V and J are TRBV9 and TRBJ1-1; 7 bases agree with TRBD1. Germline CDR1 is SGDLS and CDR2 is YYNGEE. Germline trimming cut 4 bases from V and 1 base from J; bases unmatched to any gene: 7. The CDR3 extends over 15 amino acids. The CDR3 protein is CASSLTGVGNTEAFF. The CDR3 nucleotides read TGTGCCAGCAGCCTTACAGGGGTGGGGAACACTGAAGCTTTCTTT.

This sequence joins TRBV5-5 and TRBJ2-1; 9 positions agree with TRBD2. Trimming removed 3 bases from V and 6 bases from J; junction bases left unmatched: 10. Per the germline V gene, CDR1 is SGHKS and CDR2 is YYEKEE (reference sequence). CDR3 size: 16 residues. The CDR3 sequence is CASSWNGLAGFNEQFF. CDR3 bases: TGTGCCAGCAGCTGGAATGGCCTAGCGGGATTCAATGAGCAGTTCTTC.